The 14 T cell receptor beta chains presented below share a single source sample, sequenced in a study of long-term antiretroviral therapy in people with HIV. Sequencing relied on immunoSEQ assay v3.0, run at survey level. Repertoires were generated with immunoSEQ multiplex PCR, while TCRdb's copy carries only in-frame clones and drops some. In the table there are 30,000 or so clones, 70% to 90% of which are singletons. Sequenced material: unsorted PBMCs, taken 0.8 years before starting antiretroviral therapy. Receptors originate from a man younger than 30 with HIV.

The V gene is TRBV5-5, the J gene TRBJ1-5, with TRBD1 as a possible D gene (6 bases). V shed 4 bases and J shed 4 bases, with 15 bases lying between them. The CDR3 runs 15 residues. Looked up from germline, CDR1 is SGHKS and CDR2 is YYEKEE (reference sequence). CDR3 residues: CASSEGGGRNQPQHF. CDR3 bases: TGTGCCAGCAGCGAGGGGGGGGGCAGAAATCAGCCCCAGCATTTT.

V is TRBV15 and J is TRBJ2-7; D remains unclear. Germline-derived CDR1 and CDR2 are LNHNV and YYDKDF (reference sequence). The CDR3 runs to 14 residues. The V end lost 0 bases, the J end lost 5 bases, and 11 bases lay between the germline ends. The CDR3 sequence is CATSRDEASNEQYF. The DNA for the CDR3 is TGTGCCACCAGCAGAGATGAAGCGTCCAACGAGCAGTACTTC.

The J gene is TRBJ2-3, the V gene TRBV27; no clear D. Trimming stripped 3 bases from V and 1 base from J, with 11 bases between. Germline V CDR1 and CDR2: MNHEY, SMNVEV (reference sequence). The CDR3 is 15 residues long. The CDR3 sequence: CASSLSPRGTDTQYF. CDR3 coding DNA: TGTGCCAGCAGTTTGTCACCACGGGGCACAGATACGCAGTATTTT.

CDR3 nucleotide sequence: TGTGCCACCAGCAGAGTAGGATACACAGATACGCAGTATTTT. Amino acids: CATSRVGYTDTQYF. The genes are TRBV15 and TRBJ2-3, with D uncertain. CDR1 LNHNV and CDR2 YYDKDF come from the germline V gene (reference sequence). V shed 1 base and J shed 2 bases, with 7 bases lying between them. This CDR3 contains 14 residues. The full variable domain, in which reference TRBV15 and TRBJ2-3 provide the parts outside the CDR3, is DAMVIQNPRYQVTQFGKPVTLSCSQTLNHNVMYWYQQKSSQAPKLLFHYYDKDFNNEADTPDNFQSRRPNTSFCFLDIRSPGLGDTAMYLCATSRVGYTDTQYFGPGTRLTVL.

The chain employs TRBV6-6 and TRBJ1-3; D gene unclear. The germline CDR1 and CDR2 sequences are MNHNY and SVGAGI (reference sequence). The CDR3 consists of 16 residues. Trimming removed 4 bases at V and 4 bases at J, with 17 bases between. The CDR3 bases are TGTGCCAGCAGTTCCCTGGAGGGCTATCAGGGAAACACCATATATTTT. Translation: CASSSLEGYQGNTIYF.

CDR3 in amino acids: CASSSTEGEETQYF. In nucleotides, the CDR3 is TGTGCCAGTTCGTCGACAGAAGGTGAGGAGACCCAGTACTTC. The chain has TRBV19 and TRBJ2-5; maybe TRBD1 (5 bases). The V end was cut by 8 bases, the J end by 5 bases, with 18 bases between. This CDR3 is built from 14 residues. Per germline, CDR1 LNHDA and CDR2 SQIVND (reference sequence). Looking up the rest from reference TRBV19 and TRBJ2-5 gives the full variable domain: DGGITQSPKYLFRKEGQNVTLSCEQNLNHDAMYWYRQDPGQGLRLIYYSQIVNDFQKGDIAEGYSVSREKKESFPLTVTSAQKNPTAFYLCASSSTEGEETQYFGPGTRLLVL.

The gene calls are TRBV7-2 and TRBJ2-1; a possible D gene is TRBD2 (5 bases). The CDR3 consists of 17 residues. V lost 4 bases, J lost 8 bases, and 24 bases lay in between. Germline loops: CDR1 SGHTA, CDR2 FQGNSA. The DNA for the CDR3 is TGTGCCAGCAGCTACGAAGGACTGTTCCAAACACACTATGAGCAGTTCTTC. It codes for CASSYEGLFQTHYEQFF.

The chain links TRBV29-1 to TRBJ1-2; D unresolved. CDR1 and CDR2 (germline): SQVTM, ANQGSEA. This CDR3 has 16 amino acids. The V end was cut by 4 bases, the J end by 4 bases, with 22 bases between. The CDR3 reads CSVAAFGSTPVYGYTF. The CDR3 nucleotides read TGCAGCGTTGCCGCTTTCGGGTCGACCCCTGTCTATGGCTACACCTTC.

In this sample, this clone turned up a few times. The chain uses TRBV19 and TRBJ2-1; D possibly uses TRBD1 or TRBD2 (5 bases each). Looked up from germline, CDR1 is LNHDA and CDR2 is SQIVND (reference sequence). Deletions cut 1 base from V and 8 bases from J, with 15 bases between. The CDR3 runs to 15 residues. CDR3 protein: CASSIGSGSLDEQFF. The CDR3 bases are TGTGCCAGTAGTATAGGGTCAGGGAGTTTGGATGAGCAGTTCTTC.

CDR3 protein: CASSPPRGKQYF. CDR3 sequence (DNA): TGTGCCAGCAGCCCGCCTAGGGGGAAGCAGTACTTC. The genes are TRBV28 and TRBJ2-7, with D maybe TRBD1 (6 bases). Trimming stripped 6 bases from V and 8 bases from J, with 14 bases between. The germline V gene has CDR1 MDHEN and CDR2 SYDVKM. The CDR3 contains 12 residues.

This clone was recorded a few times. CDR3 DNA sequence: TGTGCCAGCAGCACTGTGGCGGGGGATTACGAGACCCAGTACTTC. This codes for CASSTVAGDYETQYF. J is TRBJ2-5 and V is TRBV7-2; TRBD2 aligns across 7 bases. The ends lost 5 bases at V and 5 bases at J; junction bases unmatched: 11. Germline CDR1 SGHTA, CDR2 FQGNSA. The CDR3 length is 15 residues. Based on the CDR3 plus reference TRBV7-2 and TRBJ2-5, the full variable domain is GAGVSQSPSNKVTEKGKDVELRCDPISGHTALYWYRQSLGQGLEFLIYFQGNSAPDKSGLPSDRFSAERTGGSVSTLTIQRTQQEDSAVYLCASSTVAGDYETQYFGPGTRLLVL.

The rearrangement links TRBV4-2 to TRBJ2-1, with 8 bases identical to TRBD2. Germline lookup yields CDR1 LGHNA and CDR2 YNFKEQ. CDR3 length: 15 residues. V lost 3 bases and J lost 3; bases outside the gene matches: 4. The CDR3 DNA reads TGTGCCAGCAGCCAGGAAGCGGGAGTCTACAATGAGCAGTTCTTC. This sequence encodes CASSQEAGVYNEQFF.

V is TRBV9 and J is TRBJ1-2, with 10 bases that match TRBD1. This CDR3 contains 18 residues. CDR1 is SGDLS and CDR2 is YYNGEE in the germline V gene. V dropped 4 bases and J dropped 4; count of bases not matched to a gene: 16. CDR3 region: CASSSPGTGDGRVYGYTF. The DNA for the CDR3 is TGTGCCAGCAGCAGCCCCGGGACAGGGGATGGCAGGGTCTATGGCTACACCTTC.

The V call is TRBV5-1, the J call TRBJ1-1; D is ambiguous. Germline values: CDR1 SGHRS, CDR2 YFSETQ. V dropped 0 bases and J dropped 1 base, with 4 bases sitting between them. CDR3 length: 13 residues. The CDR3 protein is CASSLVRNTEAFF. CDR3 DNA: TGCGCCAGCAGCTTGGTCAGGAACACTGAAGCTTTCTTT.